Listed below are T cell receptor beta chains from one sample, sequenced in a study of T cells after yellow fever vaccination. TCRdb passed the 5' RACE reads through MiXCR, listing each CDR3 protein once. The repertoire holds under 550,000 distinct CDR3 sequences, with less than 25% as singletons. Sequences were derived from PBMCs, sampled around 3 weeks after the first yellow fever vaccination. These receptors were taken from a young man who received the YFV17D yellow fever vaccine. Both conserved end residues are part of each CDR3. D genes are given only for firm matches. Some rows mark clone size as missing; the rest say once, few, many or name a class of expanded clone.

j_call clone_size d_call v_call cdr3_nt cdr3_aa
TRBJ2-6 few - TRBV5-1 TGCGCCAGCAGCTTGGATGGGGGCGCTGGGGCCAACGTCCTGACTTTC CASSLDGGAGANVLTF
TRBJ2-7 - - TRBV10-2 TGCGCCAGCAGTGAGATTTGGACGGACGGTTACGAGCAGTACTTC CASSEIWTDGYEQYF
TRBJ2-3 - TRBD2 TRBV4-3 TGCGCCAGCAGCCAATCGGCCGGACTAGCGGGGTCAGATACGCAGTATTTT CASSQSAGLAGSDTQYF
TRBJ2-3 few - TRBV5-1 TGTGCCAGCAGTTTTCAGGGCACAGATACGCAGTATTTT CASSFQGTDTQYF
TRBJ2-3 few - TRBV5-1 TGCGCCAGCAGCTTGGTGGCGGGGACGAGCACAGATACGCAGTATTTT CASSLVAGTSTDTQYF
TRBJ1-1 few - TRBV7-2 TGTGCCAGCAGGCTCGAAGAGGGGGCTTTCTTT CASRLEEGAFF
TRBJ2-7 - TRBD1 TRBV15 TGTGCCACCAGCACCCGGGACAGGGCCTACGAGCAGTACTTC CATSTRDRAYEQYF
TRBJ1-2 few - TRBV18 TGTGCCAGCTCACCACTCCAGGCACTTAACTATGGCTACACCTTC CASSPLQALNYGYTF
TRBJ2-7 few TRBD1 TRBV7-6 TGTGCCAGCAGCTTTTCACAGGGGTTCTCCTACGAGCAGTACTTC CASSFSQGFSYEQYF
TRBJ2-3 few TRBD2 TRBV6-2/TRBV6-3 TGTGCCACCAAGCGGGGGGGTCAAGATACGCAGTATTTT CATKRGGQDTQYF
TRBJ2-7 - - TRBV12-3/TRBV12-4 TGTGCCAGCAGTGGCTACCGGGGGACACAGTACGAGCAGTACTTC CASSGYRGTQYEQYF
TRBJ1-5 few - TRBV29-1 TGCAGCGTTCGGGGTGGTAGCAATCAGCCCCAGCATTTT CSVRGGSNQPQHF
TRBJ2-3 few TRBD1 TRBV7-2 TGTGCCAGCAGCCTGAGCGCGACAGGGGGCGCAGATACGCAGTATTTT CASSLSATGGADTQYF
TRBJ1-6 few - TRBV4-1 TGCGCCAGCAGCCAAGGGCTAGGCCCAAATTCACCCCTCCACTTT CASSQGLGPNSPLHF
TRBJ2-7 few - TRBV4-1 TGCGCCAGCAGCCAAGACGCGGGCCGGGACCCCTACGAGCAGTACTTC CASSQDAGRDPYEQYF
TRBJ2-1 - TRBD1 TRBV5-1 TGCGCCAGCACGAGTACCGGGACAGGGTACAATGAGCAGTTCTTC CASTSTGTGYNEQFF
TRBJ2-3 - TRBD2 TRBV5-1 TGCGCCAGCAGCGAGACTAGCGGGGGGGCCACAGATACGCAGTATTTT CASSETSGGATDTQYF
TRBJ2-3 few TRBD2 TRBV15 TGTGCCACCAGCACCGGGACTAGCGGGGCAGCGGATACGCAGTATTTT CATSTGTSGAADTQYF
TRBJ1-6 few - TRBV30 TGTGCCGCGGGGAGTTCCCGGAGTTCACCCCTCCACTTT CAAGSSRSSPLHF
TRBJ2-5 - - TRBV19 TGTGCCAGAGGGACGGGGGCCCAAGAGACCCAGTACTTC CARGTGAQETQYF
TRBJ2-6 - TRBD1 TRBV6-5 TGTGCCAGCAGTTACTCTACGACAGGGTCTGGGGCCAACGTCCTGACTTTC CASSYSTTGSGANVLTF
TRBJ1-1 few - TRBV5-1 TGCGCCAGCAGCTTGGATGGCAGGGTAATTTTCTCTGAAGCTTTCTTT CASSLDGRVIFSEAFF
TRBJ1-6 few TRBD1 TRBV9 TGTGCCAGCAGCCCCGAGGGACAGGGTAATTCACCCCTCCACTTT CASSPEGQGNSPLHF
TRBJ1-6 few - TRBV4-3 TGCGCCAGCAGCCAAGGGTCCTTCAATTCACCCCTCCACTTT CASSQGSFNSPLHF
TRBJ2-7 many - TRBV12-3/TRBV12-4 TGTGCCAGCAGTACACAGGTTACCTCCCACGAGCAGTACTTC CASSTQVTSHEQYF
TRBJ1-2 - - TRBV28 TGTGCCAGCAGTTTACGGGGGACGAATCCTAACTATGGCTACACCTTC CASSLRGTNPNYGYTF
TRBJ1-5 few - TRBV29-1 TGCAGCGATCACAGGGAGGCCGGTCAGCCCCAGCATTTT CSDHREAGQPQHF
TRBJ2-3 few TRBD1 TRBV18 TGTGCCAGCTCACCAGAAGGACAGGCTTGGACAGATACGCAGTATTTT CASSPEGQAWTDTQYF
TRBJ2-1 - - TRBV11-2 TGTGCCAGCAGCTTAGATCCGTTAGGTTACAATGAGCAGTTCTTC CASSLDPLGYNEQFF
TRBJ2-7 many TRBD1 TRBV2 TGTGCCATCACCGGGACAGACTCCTACGAGCAGTACTTC CAITGTDSYEQYF
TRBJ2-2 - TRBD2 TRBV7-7 TGTGCTAGCAGCCTGGCGGGGGGGCCGAACACCGGGGAGCTGTTTTTT CASSLAGGPNTGELFF
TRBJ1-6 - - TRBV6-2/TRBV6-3 TGTGCCACCCGGGACCCCTACGTCGTAACACCCCTCCACTTT CATRDPYVVTPLHF
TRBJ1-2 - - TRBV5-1 TGCGCCAGCAGCCCAAGAGGGGGTTTTGGCTACACCTTC CASSPRGGFGYTF
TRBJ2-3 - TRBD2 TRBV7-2 TGTGCCAGCAGCGAGGGGACTAGCGTCACAGATACGCAGTATTTT CASSEGTSVTDTQYF
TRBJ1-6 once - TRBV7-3 TGTGCCAGCAACTTGGGGGCCCAGGGTTCACCCCTCCACTTT CASNLGAQGSPLHF
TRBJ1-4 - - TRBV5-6 TGTGCCAGCAGCTTGGGAGTTGCTGAAAAACTGTTTTTT CASSLGVAEKLFF
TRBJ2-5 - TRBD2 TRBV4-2 TGTGCCAGCAGTCAATCGCCGGGACTAGCGGGGGGTGGGGAGACCCAGTACTTC CASSQSPGLAGGGETQYF
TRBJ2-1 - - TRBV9 TGTGCCAGCAGCGTAGTTTCTCCGCAGAGCTCCTACAATGAGCAGTTCTTC CASSVVSPQSSYNEQFF
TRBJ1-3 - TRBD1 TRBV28 TGTGCCAGCAGTTTTCTTCAGGGGGAGTCTGGAAACACCATATATTTT CASSFLQGESGNTIYF
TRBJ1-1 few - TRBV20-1 TGCAGTGCTAGCGGGGGGCGTTACACTGAAGCTTTCTTT CSASGGRYTEAFF